The rows below give T cell receptor beta chains drawn from one sample of a study of human versus mouse CDR3 diversity and MHC coevolution. Libraries were prepared by immunoSEQ multiplex PCR; TCRdb keeps only in-frame clonotypes and omits some of them. Altogether over 60,000 clones are present, around 92% being singletons, with the ten largest covering roughly 0.16%. The sample taken for sequencing was naive CD4+ T cells from blood. The receptors stem from a person between 25 and 70 years old in good health. Both conserved end residues are part of each CDR3. The order of the fields is V gene, J gene, clone size, D gene, CDR3 protein, CDR3 DNA. The D gene is left open where the match is weak. The listing skips clone size in some rows; elsewhere it reads once, few, many or a size class.

TRBV5-8,TRBJ1-5,NA,NA,CASSLELGSDRKRPQHF,TGTGCCAGCAGCTTGGAGTTGGGGTCAGACAGGAAGCGGCCCCAGCATTTT
TRBV27,TRBJ2-7,NA,NA,CASSSWEDSYEQYF,TGTGCCAGCAGTTCGTGGGAGGATTCCTACGAGCAGTACTTC
TRBV12-5,TRBJ2-2,NA,NA,CASGLVPQGINGELFF,TGTGCTAGTGGTTTGGTACCCCAGGGAATCAACGGGGAGCTGTTTTTT
TRBV11-2,TRBJ2-1,NA,TRBD2,CASSLDREGPSSYNEQFF,TGTGCCAGCAGCTTAGATCGGGAGGGCCCGAGCTCCTACAATGAGCAGTTCTTC
TRBV7-7,TRBJ2-1,NA,TRBD2,CASSPGTSVYNEQFF,TGTGCCAGCAGCCCCGGGACTAGCGTCTACAATGAGCAGTTCTTC
TRBV7-3,TRBJ2-1,once,TRBD1,CASSLLAQGVGEQFF,TGTGCCAGCAGCTTACTGGCACAGGGGGTTGGCGAGCAGTTCTTC
TRBV19,TRBJ1-2,few,TRBD1,CASAPGQLNYGYTF,TGTGCCAGTGCGCCGGGACAGCTTAACTATGGCTACACCTTC
TRBV27,TRBJ1-6,NA,NA,CASSLSQGFNSPLHF,TGTGCCAGCAGTTTATCGCAGGGGTTCAATTCACCCCTCCACTTT
TRBV11-2,TRBJ1-1,NA,NA,CASSLEAADTEAFF,TGTGCCAGCAGCTTAGAGGCAGCGGACACTGAAGCTTTCTTT
TRBV5-3,TRBJ1-3,NA,NA,CARTSSSGNTIYF,TGTGCCAGAACGTCGTCCTCTGGAAACACCATATATTTT
TRBV10-3,TRBJ2-7,NA,TRBD2,CAISERASGSSYEQYF,TGTGCCATCAGTGAAAGGGCTAGCGGAAGCTCCTACGAGCAGTACTTC
TRBV18,TRBJ2-1,NA,TRBD1,CASSTQGADYNEQFF,TGTGCCAGCTCAACCCAGGGGGCAGACTACAATGAGCAGTTCTTC
TRBV29-1,TRBJ2-5,NA,NA,CSVHKGKETQYF,TGCAGCGTGCACAAGGGGAAAGAGACCCAGTACTTC
TRBV23-1,TRBJ2-7,once,TRBD1,CASVASDRGYEQYF,TGCGCCAGCGTCGCCAGCGACAGGGGTTACGAGCAGTACTTC
TRBV27,TRBJ2-7,NA,NA,CASSLRGRGSYEQYF,TGTGCCAGCAGTTTACGGGGCAGGGGCTCCTACGAGCAGTACTTC
TRBV25-1,TRBJ2-3,NA,TRBD2,CASRASGYTDTQYF,TGTGCCAGCAGAGCTAGCGGGTACACAGATACGCAGTATTTT
TRBV10-3,TRBJ2-7,NA,TRBD1,CAISESTGALSYEQYF,TGTGCCATCAGTGAGTCTACAGGGGCCTTATCCTACGAGCAGTACTTC
TRBV30,TRBJ2-5,NA,TRBD2,CAWSFRLAGQETQYF,TGTGCCTGGAGTTTTAGACTAGCGGGACAAGAGACCCAGTACTTC
TRBV19,TRBJ2-3,NA,TRBD1,CASSLRQGGTDTQYF,TGTGCCAGTAGTCTAAGACAGGGCGGTACAGATACGCAGTATTTT
TRBV5-5,TRBJ2-5,NA,TRBD1,CASSSGTGDRGTQYF,TGTGCCAGCAGCTCCGGGACAGGGGACAGAGGGACCCAGTACTTC
TRBV5-1,TRBJ2-3,NA,NA,CASRSYTGSTDTQYF,TGCGCCAGCAGGTCCTATACAGGGAGCACAGATACGCAGTATTTT
TRBV6-5,TRBJ1-2,NA,NA,CASSSPGHFYGYTF,TGTGCCAGCAGTTCCCCCGGACATTTTTATGGCTACACCTTC
TRBV5-1,TRBJ2-2,NA,TRBD2,CASSLEGSGRTGELFF,TGCGCCAGCAGCTTGGAAGGTAGCGGGCGTACCGGGGAGCTGTTTTTT
TRBV7-9,TRBJ2-7,once,TRBD1,CASSRGQGQYEQYF,TGTGCCAGCAGCCGGGGACAGGGGCAATACGAGCAGTACTTC
TRBV19,TRBJ1-3,NA,NA,CASAAGSSGNTIYF,TGTGCCAGCGCCGCCGGGAGCTCTGGAAACACCATATATTTT
TRBV6-1,TRBJ2-1,few,TRBD1,CASRGQGRSYNEQFF,TGTGCCAGCAGAGGACAGGGACGCTCCTACAATGAGCAGTTCTTC
TRBV5-6,TRBJ2-2,NA,NA,CASSNQGTGELFF,TGTGCCAGCAGCAATCAGGGGACCGGGGAGCTGTTTTTT
TRBV18,TRBJ1-3,NA,NA,CASSPTGLSGNTIYF,TGTGCCAGCTCACCGACGGGACTCTCTGGAAACACCATATATTTT
TRBV19,TRBJ1-2,NA,NA,CASSIEQGIRYGYTF,TGTGCCAGTAGTATCGAACAGGGAATTAGGTATGGCTACACCTTC
TRBV25-1,TRBJ2-3,NA,NA,CASSELGASDTQYF,TGTGCCAGCAGTGAATTGGGGGCGTCAGATACGCAGTATTTT
TRBV2,TRBJ2-7,NA,NA,CASSETDYEQYF,TGTGCCAGCAGTGAGACAGACTACGAGCAGTACTTC
TRBV18,TRBJ1-1,few,TRBD1,CASSLYRGDTEAFF,TGTGCCAGCTCACTATACAGGGGAGACACTGAAGCTTTCTTT
TRBV28,TRBJ1-6,NA,TRBD1,CASSLHGQGGSPLHF,TGTGCCAGCAGTTTACACGGACAGGGGGGGTCGCCCCTCCACTTT
TRBV28,TRBJ2-5,NA,NA,CASSLDSRETQYF,TGTGCCAGCAGTTTAGACAGTCGAGAGACCCAGTACTTC
TRBV6-1,TRBJ2-2,once,NA,CASRDSPGGELFF,TGTGCCAGCAGGGACAGCCCTGGCGGGGAGCTGTTTTTT
TRBV15,TRBJ2-1,NA,NA,CATSRDLGSYNEQFF,TGTGCCACCAGCAGAGATCTAGGCAGCTACAATGAGCAGTTCTTC
TRBV5-1,TRBJ2-2,NA,NA,CASSLTSFNTGELFF,TGCGCCAGCAGCTTGACTAGCTTTAACACCGGGGAGCTGTTTTTT
TRBV6-5,TRBJ1-5,NA,TRBD1,CASRPTGAKNQPQHF,TGTGCCAGCAGACCCACAGGGGCCAAGAATCAGCCCCAGCATTTT
TRBV28,TRBJ1-4,NA,TRBD1,CASSLGQSNEKLFF,TGTGCCAGCAGTCTGGGACAGAGTAATGAAAAACTGTTTTTT
TRBV7-6,TRBJ1-6,NA,TRBD1,CASSAQGANSPLHF,TGTGCCAGCAGCGCCCAGGGGGCCAATTCACCCCTCCACTTT
TRBV25-1,TRBJ2-7,NA,NA,CASSAAGVSYEQYF,TGTGCCAGCAGTGCCGCCGGGGTCTCCTACGAGCAGTACTTC
TRBV28,TRBJ1-1,NA,TRBD1,CASRSPDRVIEAFF,TGTGCCAGCAGATCCCCGGACAGGGTGATTGAAGCTTTCTTT
TRBV28,TRBJ1-2,NA,TRBD1,CASSLTGGDGYTF,TGTGCCAGCAGTTTAACAGGGGGCGATGGCTACACCTTC
TRBV7-9,TRBJ2-1,NA,TRBD1,CASSLRTGGHEQFF,TGTGCCAGCAGCTTAAGGACAGGGGGTCATGAGCAGTTCTTC
TRBV4-1,TRBJ2-3,NA,NA,CASSQKPREDTQYF,TGCGCCAGCAGCCAAAAACCCCGAGAAGATACGCAGTATTTT
TRBV18,TRBJ1-5,NA,TRBD1,CASSLVGQINQPQHF,TGTGCCAGCTCACTAGTGGGACAGATCAATCAGCCCCAGCATTTT
TRBV7-9,TRBJ2-1,once,TRBD2,CASSHLPGLAGGYNEQFF,TGTGCCAGCAGCCACCTCCCGGGACTAGCGGGAGGGTACAATGAGCAGTTCTTC
TRBV5-1,TRBJ1-6,NA,TRBD1,CASSDRGTPLHF,TGCGCCAGCAGCGACAGGGGTACACCCCTCCACTTT
TRBV7-9,TRBJ1-3,few,TRBD1,CASNPGTDKGNTIYF,TGTGCCAGCAACCCCGGGACAGATAAAGGAAACACCATATATTTT
TRBV28,TRBJ1-5,NA,NA,CASSFLSGARSQPQHF,TGTGCCAGCAGTTTTTTATCAGGGGCGAGGTCGCAGCCCCAGCATTTT
TRBV4-2,TRBJ2-2,NA,TRBD2,CASSQIGTSGGFGELFF,TGTGCCAGCAGCCAGATAGGGACTAGCGGGGGATTCGGGGAGCTGTTTTTT
TRBV27,TRBJ2-6,NA,NA,CASRQGFTGANVLTF,TGTGCCAGCAGACAGGGTTTTACTGGGGCCAACGTCCTGACTTTC
TRBV6-4,TRBJ2-2,NA,TRBD1,CASNSGTGTTGELFF,TGTGCCAGCAATTCAGGGACAGGGACGACCGGGGAGCTGTTTTTT
TRBV5-6,TRBJ2-7,NA,TRBD1,CASSFQGAVGEQYF,TGTGCCAGCAGCTTTCAGGGGGCTGTGGGGGAGCAGTACTTC
TRBV18,TRBJ2-1,once,NA,CASSPPKGLRHHNEQFF,TGTGCCAGCTCACCGCCTAAGGGACTCCGGCACCACAATGAGCAGTTCTTC
TRBV11-2,TRBJ2-3,NA,TRBD2,CASSLNLAGGTQYF,TGTGCCAGCAGCTTAAACTTAGCGGGAGGTACGCAGTATTTT
TRBV7-2,TRBJ2-1,once,TRBD1,CASSLWDRAVREQFF,TGTGCCAGCAGCTTATGGGACAGGGCGGTCCGTGAGCAGTTCTTC